This T cell receptor (beta chain) was sequenced in a study of blood T cells in healthy people across ages. This clonotype has only a few counts. Researchers collected about 9.6 milliliters of peripheral blood from every single donor. Next came a second PCR, run for about 7 to 12 cycles, which used a sample-barcoded 5' primer along with a J-beta primer mix. TCRdb used MiXCR to reprocess the 5' RACE reads, holding one entry per CDR3 protein. Among some 760,000 distinct CDR3 sequences, around a quarter were seen once, and the ten largest hold approximately 4%. The CDR3 has 16 residues. The V gene end was trimmed by 3 bases and the J gene end by 3 bases; junction bases not matched to a gene: 7. Germline CDR1 and CDR2: SNHLY and FYNNEI. These sequences were also reported in another study, on T cells of mothers and their children. From that study: Thymic selection, a shaping force on TCR recombination output, acts similarly in related and unrelated pairs. Persistent microchimeric T cell clones were sought, and none were detected.

The sequenced sample was blood. The rearrangement joins TRBV2 to TRBJ2-1; 8 bases are a match to TRBD1. This receptor was obtained from a boy between 5 and 17 years old in good health. In DNA, the CDR3 is TGTGCCAGCAGTGAGTCGGAGGACAGGGACTACAATGAGCAGTTCTTC. Protein product: CASSESEDRDYNEQFF. Full variable domain (rest looked up from reference TRBV2 and TRBJ2-1): EPEVTQTPSHQVTQMGQEVILRCVPISNHLYFYWYRQILGQKVEFLVSFYNNEISEKSEIFDDQFSVERPDGSNFTLKIRSTKLEDSAMYFCASSESEDRDYNEQFFGPGTRLTVL.